The 21 T cell receptor beta chains below come from one sample, sequenced in a study of patients and donors after allogeneic stem cell transplantation. MiXCR was run by TCRdb on the RT-PCR reads, yielding one entry per CDR3 protein. The sample includes about 110,000 distinct CDR3 sequences, 35% of them seen just once. Material for sequencing was blood, either unsorted or a sorted T cell fraction (not recorded which). The receptors shown here come from a human donor who was either an allogeneic HSCT recipient or a stem cell or donor lymphocyte infusion donor (not recorded which). It is not recorded whose cells these are; they may come from a transplant donor.

The chain is built from TRBV20-1 and TRBJ1-1; TRBD1 might be the D (5 bases). The CDR3 runs 11 residues. Trimming cost V 3 bases and J 8 bases, with 10 bases left between them. CDR1 is DFQATT and CDR2 is SNEGSKA in the germline V gene (reference sequence). The CDR3 is CSASGAVEAFF. The CDR3 DNA follows: TGCAGTGCTAGTGGGGCAGTCGAAGCTTTCTTT.

This clonotype has more than one count but fewer than ten. The chain links TRBV5-1 to TRBJ1-2; 7 positions match TRBD1. This CDR3 comprises 13 residues. Germline CDR1 and CDR2: SGHRS and YFSETQ. Germline trimming cut 3 bases from V and 5 bases from J; bases unmatched to any gene: 4. The CDR3 here is CASSSGTAYGYTF. In DNA, the CDR3 is TGCGCCAGCAGCTCCGGGACAGCGTATGGCTACACCTTC.

The chain joins TRBV7-9 to TRBJ2-7; D is possibly TRBD2 (6 bases). The CDR3 runs to 13 residues. CDR1 and CDR2 (germline): SEHNR, FQNEAQ (reference sequence). V lost 4 bases and J lost 3, with 10 bases in between. The CDR3, as DNA: TGTGCCAGCAGCTACCCGGGACTCTACGAGCAGTACTTC. Translation: CASSYPGLYEQYF. Full variable domain (outside the CDR3, taken from reference TRBV7-9 and TRBJ2-7): DTGVSQNPRHKITKRGQNVTFRCDPISEHNRLYWYRQTLGQGPEFLTYFQNEAQLEKSRLLSDRFSAERPKGSFSTLEIQRTEQGDSAMYLCASSYPGLYEQYFGPGTRLTVT.

The chain is built from TRBV28 and TRBJ1-2, with a tentative D call TRBD1 (5 bases). Trimming took off 1 base at V and 6 bases at J, with 12 bases between the two ends. Germline V gene sequence: CDR1 MDHEN, CDR2 SYDVKM. The CDR3 sequence is 14 residues long. CDR3 bases: TGTGCCAGCAGTTTATTAGGCGGGACTGATGGCTACACCTTC. It translates to CASSLLGGTDGYTF.

This clonotype was detected only a few times. This chain joins TRBV20-1 and TRBJ2-7; D not resolved. Germline V lookup: CDR1 DFQATT, CDR2 SNEGSKA (reference sequence). Between the trimmed V and J ends, which lost 1 base and 0 bases, there was a span of 10 bases. This CDR3 is built from 14 residues. CDR3 DNA sequence: TGCAGTGCTAGAGCGGTCGGTAACTCCTACGAGCAGTACTTC. This gives the protein CSARAVGNSYEQYF.

The chain joins TRBV28 to TRBJ2-5; no clear D gene. The CDR3 runs 12 residues. The germline V gene encodes CDR1 MDHEN and CDR2 SYDVKM. V gave up 6 bases and J gave up 7 bases, with 12 bases separating them. For the CDR3, the DNA is TGTGCCAGCAGCCTTCTGGATGGGACCCAGTACTTC. It yields the protein CASSLLDGTQYF. The complete variable domain, with remaining parts taken from reference TRBV28 and TRBJ2-5, reads DVKVTQSSRYLVKRTGEKVFLECVQDMDHENMFWYRQDPGLGLRLIYFSYDVKMKEKGDIPEGYSVSREKKERFSLILESASTNQTSMYLCASSLLDGTQYFGPGTRLLVL.

This sequence joins TRBV12-5 and TRBJ2-1; TRBD2 might be the D (6 bases). Germline values: CDR1 LGHNT, CDR2 FRNRAP. The CDR3 spans 14 residues. Trimming pared 0 bases from V and 11 bases from J, leaving 14 bases between. The CDR3 coding sequence is TGTGCTAGTGGTTTGGTATATTTGGGAGGCCAGCAGTTCTTC. Its translation is CASGLVYLGGQQFF.

The chain joins TRBV10-1 to TRBJ1-2, with D hard to call. V was trimmed by 5 bases and J by 7 bases, leaving 14 bases between them. CDR1 and CDR2 from the germline V gene are WNHNN and SYGVQD (reference sequence). This CDR3 contains 13 residues. CDR3 loop: CASSMDPMGGYTF. DNA for the CDR3: TGCGCCAGCAGTATGGATCCAATGGGTGGCTACACCTTC.

In nucleotides, the CDR3 is TGTGCCGTACATCGGGCAGATAACTATGGCTACACCTTC. Translation gives CAVHRADNYGYTF. J is TRBJ1-2 and V is TRBV6-5; no definite D call. V was cut by 11 bases and J by 1 base, with 14 bases left in between. This CDR3 comprises 13 residues. Germline V lookup: CDR1 MNHEY, CDR2 SVGAGI.

V is TRBV7-3 and J is TRBJ2-3; TRBD2 matches at 11 bases. Germline V gives CDR1 SGHTA, CDR2 FQGTGA. This CDR3 region has 16 residues. After removal of 4 bases from V and 0 bases from J, the junction contained 3 bases not matched to a gene. The CDR3 DNA reads as TGTGCCAGCAGCTCTCGGACTAGCGGGAGCACAGATACGCAGTATTTT. Amino acids: CASSSRTSGSTDTQYF.

This clonotype was observed many times. V usage is TRBV3-1 and J usage is TRBJ1-5; no definite D call. V lost 1 base, J lost 4 bases, and 5 bases lay in between. The CDR3 covers 13 residues. Per germline, CDR1 LGHDT and CDR2 YNNKEL (reference sequence). The CDR3 region is CASSQGVNQPQHF. The CDR3 DNA reads TGTGCCAGCAGCCAAGGGGTTAATCAGCCCCAGCATTTT. The full variable domain, rest sourced from reference TRBV3-1 and TRBJ1-5, is DTAVSQTPKYLVTQMGNDKSIKCEQNLGHDTMYWYKQDSKKFLKIMFSYNNKELIINETVPNRFSPKSPDKAHLNLHINSLELGDSAVYFCASSQGVNQPQHFGDGTRLSIL.

This clonotype has only a few counts. CDR3 protein: CASSMTRTSSGANVLTF. For the CDR3, the DNA is TGTGCCAGCAGCATGACAAGGACTAGCTCTGGGGCCAACGTCCTGACTTTC. The rearrangement links TRBV12-3 or TRBV12-4 to TRBJ2-6; TRBD2 matches 7 bases. The CDR3 consists of 17 residues. The V segment lost 6 bases and the J segment 0 bases; nucleotides outside the gene matches: 8.

This clonotype turned up a few times. The rearrangement joins TRBV30 to TRBJ1-1, with 7 positions matching TRBD1. The V segment lost 0 bases and the J segment 10 bases; nucleotides outside the gene matches: 14. The CDR3 contains 15 residues. The germline CDR1 and CDR2 sequences are GTSNPN and SVGIG (reference sequence). The CDR3 loop is CAWSVHVVTGRGAFF. CDR3 DNA sequence: TGTGCCTGGAGTGTACATGTCGTGACAGGGCGAGGAGCTTTCTTT.

V and J are TRBV18 and TRBJ1-5, with no clear D. V was trimmed by 3 bases and J by 6 bases, leaving 9 bases between them. CDR1 is KGHSH and CDR2 is LQKENI in the germline V gene. This CDR3 is 13 amino acids long. DNA of the CDR3: TGTGCCAGCTCACCCCTTTCTACTCAGCCCCAGCATTTT. This gives the protein CASSPLSTQPQHF.

CDR3 bases: TGTGCCAGCAGCGCAACGAGAGGCTACACCTTC. This codes for CASSATRGYTF. The chain joins TRBV11-2 to TRBJ1-2; D remains unclear. CDR1 SGHAT and CDR2 FQNNGV come from the germline V gene. The CDR3 is made up of 11 amino acids. Trimming took 5 bases from V and 8 from J, leaving 9 bases between them.

This clonotype appeared a single time. This chain joins TRBV7-9 and TRBJ2-7; D is perhaps TRBD1 (6 bases). The CDR3 totals 14 residues. V lost 5 bases to trimming and J lost 6 bases, with 17 bases between them. The germline V gene encodes CDR1 SEHNR and CDR2 FQNEAQ (reference sequence). CDR3 residues: CASSPRQVRSEQYF. The DNA of the CDR3 is TGTGCCAGCAGCCCAAGACAGGTGAGGTCCGAGCAGTACTTC.

V and J are TRBV20-1 and TRBJ1-5; a weak D match, TRBD1 (6 bases). V lost 3 bases and J lost 5, with 17 bases in between. Germline V lookup: CDR1 DFQATT, CDR2 SNEGSKA (reference sequence). This CDR3 is built from 15 residues. The chain's CDR3 is CSASLEHRAHQPQHF. The CDR3, as DNA: TGCAGTGCTAGCCTCGAACACAGGGCACATCAGCCCCAGCATTTT.

Only a few counts were recorded for this clonotype. The gene calls are TRBV12-3 or TRBV12-4 and TRBJ1-5; D might be TRBD1 (5 bases). CDR3 size: 15 residues. V shed 5 bases and J shed 6 bases, with 17 bases lying between them. This CDR3 reads CASSTGTPGGQPQHF. The DNA of the CDR3 is TGTGCCAGCAGTACAGGTACCCCGGGTGGTCAGCCCCAGCATTTT.

V gene TRBV5-6 combines with J gene TRBJ1-2; D remains unclear. This CDR3 spans 14 amino acids. The germline V and J ends were trimmed by 1 base and 4 bases, with 11 bases remaining between them. CDR1 SGHDT and CDR2 YYEEEE come from the germline V gene. The CDR3 DNA is TGTGCCAGCAGCTTGTTGGACTACCGCTATGGCTACACCTTC. It yields the protein CASSLLDYRYGYTF.

This clonotype was picked up a small number of times. The CDR3 bases are TGTGCCAGCAGAGACCAGGGAAGGCTCACAGATACGCAGTATTTT. Amino acids: CASRDQGRLTDTQYF. The chain is built from TRBV12-3 or TRBV12-4 and TRBJ2-3; maybe TRBD1 (5 bases). Trimming took off 6 bases at V and 2 bases at J, with 15 bases between the two ends. This CDR3 is built from 15 residues.

This clonotype was seen only once. V and J are TRBV4-2 and TRBJ2-1; TRBD1 or TRBD2 may be the D gene (5 bases each). The CDR3 sequence is 13 residues long. The germline V gene has CDR1 LGHNA and CDR2 YNFKEQ. Deletions cut 6 bases from V and 8 bases from J, with 14 bases between. This chain's CDR3 is CASSRDLRYEQFF. The CDR3 DNA is TGTGCCAGCAGTCGGGACCTCAGATATGAGCAGTTCTTC.